The present entry profiles one TCR beta chain with its context. This sample was taken from a study of shared clonotypes between healthy human individuals. The germline CDR1 and CDR2 sequences are SGHAT and FQNNGV. V dropped 3 bases and J dropped 14 bases, with 17 bases sitting between them. The CDR3 extends over 14 amino acids. Clones were sequenced by immunoSEQ multiplex PCR, and TCRdb holds only the in-frame ones, with some missing. The sample yields approximately 2.5 million clones, around nine tenths seen once. Sequenced input: naive CD4+ T cells sorted from blood. Subset here: CD45RA+ positively selected. The chain recombines TRBV11-2 with TRBJ1-6; possibly TRBD1 for D (6 bases). This clonotype was obtained from a man between 18 and 29 years old in good health. This chain's CDR3 is CASSFSTGLFTLHF. The CDR3 region has the DNA TGTGCCAGCAGCTTTAGTACAGGGCTTTTCACCCTCCACTTT. Supplemented by reference TRBV11-2 and TRBJ1-6, the full variable domain reads EAGVAQSPRYKIIEKRQSVAFWCNPISGHATLYWYQQILGQGPKLLIQFQNNGVVDDSQLPKDRFSAERLKGVDSTLKIQPAKLEDSAVYLCASSFSTGLFTLHFGNGTRLTVT.